This T cell receptor (beta chain) was sequenced during a study of T cells in localized non-small cell lung cancer. Overall study findings and caveats: Elevated circulating T cell density in blood was associated with longer overall survival. Highest T cell clonality was seen in uninvolved adjacent lung, surpassing that measured in tumor. Paired adjacent lung recovered a median around 62 of the top 100 tumor clones. Tumor samples were not multi-region, leaving intratumor heterogeneity unexcluded.

Per germline, CDR1 MNHNY and CDR2 SVGAGI (reference sequence). The CDR3 has 12 residues. With 5 bases clipped from V and 7 bases from J, the junction kept 1 base outside the gene matches. Here immunoSEQ multiplex PCR was the method, and the copy in TCRdb shows in-frame clones only, minus some. The repertoire includes 100,000 to 150,000 clones, 89% of them detected once, and around 1.7% sits in the top ten. This clone came up a few times. Its specificity is unknown. The chain carries TRBV6-6 and TRBJ1-5; 8 bases map to TRBD1. The clonotype was recovered from a female donor of 60 years or more with stage I lung adenocarcinoma. The sample consisted of peripheral blood, taken before any cancer treatment. The CDR3 loop is CASSRQGQPQHF. As DNA, the CDR3 is TGTGCCAGCAGTCGACAGGGGCAGCCCCAGCATTTT.